Shown below are 15 T cell receptor beta chains from a single sample sequenced in a study of persistence of HIV-infected CD4 T cells. Their antigen targets remain unknown. Nonspecific anti-CD3/anti-CD28 bead stimulation represents the broad CD4+ T cell repertoire. CD4+ T cells upregulating both CD40 ligand and CD69 were sorted as responding cells. This was the immunoSEQ version 4 assay in survey mode. TCRdb keeps only in-frame clones here, not all; method: immunoSEQ multiplex PCR. The table lists more than 35,000 clones, about 89% of them singletons, with under 2% in the top ten. The material sequenced was CD4+ T cells sorted from PBMCs after roughly 18-hour stimulation, taken from a patient who received antiretroviral therapy. The source of these receptors is an adult man with HIV who was CMV-seropositive.

The chain joins TRBV9 to TRBJ2-7; the match to TRBD1 covers 11 bases. Germline V gene data show CDR1 as SGDLS and CDR2 as YYNGEE. Trimming at V came to 4 bases and at J to 4 bases, leaving 4 bases not matched to a gene. The CDR3 loop spans 14 amino acids. CDR3 sequence (DNA): TGTGCCAGCAGCCCCCGGGACAGGGGGTACGAGCAGTACTTC. Encoded protein: CASSPRDRGYEQYF.

The chain employs TRBV28 and TRBJ1-1, with 7 bases aligning to TRBD1. Germline CDR1 reads MDHEN; CDR2 reads SYDVKM. The CDR3 runs to 18 residues. Trimming took 6 bases from V and 2 from J; bases not matched to a gene: 18. CDR3 bases: TGTGCCAGCAGAGACCCCCGGGACAGCTACAAAAAAAACACTGAAGCTTTCTTT. Translating gives CASRDPRDSYKKNTEAFF.

V and J are TRBV27 and TRBJ2-1; weak D call: TRBD1 (5 bases). The germline CDR1 and CDR2 sequences are MNHEY and SMNVEV (reference sequence). There are 15 residues in the CDR3. Trimming stripped 3 bases from V and 3 bases from J, with 12 bases between. The CDR3 DNA sequence: TGTGCCAGCAGTTTGTCTAGGGGTGGCTACAATGAGCAGTTCTTC. Amino acids: CASSLSRGGYNEQFF.

This chain uses TRBV5-1 with TRBJ2-7; 7 bases are shared with TRBD1. CDR3 length equals 14 residues. V lost 3 bases to trimming and J lost 4 bases; unmatched junction nucleotides: 7. The germline CDR1 and CDR2 sequences are SGHRS and YFSETQ. The CDR3: CASSSTGTAYEQYF. The CDR3 bases are TGCGCCAGCAGCTCAACCGGGACAGCTTACGAGCAGTACTTC.

The chain is built from TRBV7-9 and TRBJ2-6; unclear D gene. Germline V gene sequence: CDR1 SEHNR, CDR2 FQNEAQ (reference sequence). Trimming pared 2 bases from V and 4 bases from J, leaving 9 bases between. CDR3 length: 15 amino acids. CDR3: CASSLWGTGANVLTF. CDR3 nucleotides: TGTGCCAGCAGCTTATGGGGAACCGGGGCCAACGTCCTGACTTTC.

J is TRBJ1-2 and V is TRBV14, with 7 bases that match TRBD1. J was trimmed by 8 bases and V by 2 bases; bases with no gene match: 2. This CDR3 is built from 12 residues. The V gene's germline CDR1 is SGHDN and CDR2 FVKESK. For the CDR3, the DNA is TGTGCCAGCAGCCAAAACAGGGGCGGCTACACCTTC. The encoded protein is CASSQNRGGYTF.

The rearrangement uses TRBV7-9 and TRBJ2-3, with D unclear. CDR3 size: 16 residues. Germline V gene sequence: CDR1 SEHNR, CDR2 FQNEAQ (reference sequence). Trimming removed 6 bases at V and 1 base at J, with 17 bases between. The CDR3 region is CASRSRNPSGTDTQYF. The CDR3 nucleotides read TGTGCCAGCAGATCCCGGAACCCCTCTGGCACAGATACGCAGTATTTT.

The chain couples TRBV6-2 or TRBV6-3 to TRBJ2-3; maybe TRBD1 (7 bases). The CDR3 is made up of 14 amino acids. Trimming stripped 5 bases from V and 1 base from J, with 10 bases between. The germline gives CDR1 MNHEY, CDR2 SVGEGT. CDR3 nucleotides: TGTGCCAGCAGTGCGGGGACAGGCACAGATACGCAGTATTTT. Its translation: CASSAGTGTDTQYF.

The chain joins TRBV15 to TRBJ1-4, with D unclear. Trimming took 0 bases from V and 5 from J, leaving 7 bases between them. The CDR3 spans 14 residues. Germline lookup yields CDR1 LNHNV and CDR2 YYDKDF (reference sequence). The DNA of the CDR3 is TGTGCCACCAGCAGAGATCTCGTAAATGAAAAACTGTTTTTT. Translated: CATSRDLVNEKLFF.

The rearrangement links TRBV30 to TRBJ2-2, with TRBD1 identical over 7 bases. The CDR3 runs to 14 residues. V shed 5 bases, J shed 3 bases, and the junction held 6 bases outside the gene matches. CDR1 and CDR2 from the germline V gene are GTSNPN and SVGIG (reference sequence). This CDR3 is CAWLTGIDTGELFF. The DNA of the CDR3 is TGTGCCTGGCTGACAGGGATCGACACCGGGGAGCTGTTTTTT.

The chain joins TRBV18 to TRBJ2-1; 10 bases agree with TRBD2. The CDR3 is 16 residues long. After removal of 3 bases from V and 4 bases from J, the junction contained 6 bases not matched to a gene. Germline-derived CDR1 and CDR2 are KGHSH and LQKENI. The CDR3 region is CASSPERGGVYNEQFF. The CDR3 DNA follows: TGTGCCAGCTCACCGGAGCGGGGGGGGGTGTACAATGAGCAGTTCTTC.

The genes are TRBV7-9 and TRBJ1-2; TRBD1 might be the D (5 bases). The V end was cut by 4 bases, the J end by 2 bases, with 11 bases between. Germline V gives CDR1 SEHNR, CDR2 FQNEAQ (reference sequence). This CDR3 comprises 14 residues. The CDR3 is CASSSRDRNYGYTF. The CDR3 DNA sequence: TGTGCCAGCAGCTCCCGCGACAGAAACTATGGCTACACCTTC.

The rearrangement uses TRBV27 and TRBJ1-4, with D possibly matching TRBD1 (6 bases). Germline V lookup: CDR1 MNHEY, CDR2 SMNVEV (reference sequence). The CDR3 has 18 residues. Trimming shortened V by 2 bases and J by 3 bases, and 19 bases separated the two germline ends. CDR3: CASSLNRTDLSPNEKLFF. The CDR3 DNA reads TGTGCCAGCAGTTTAAATAGGACAGACCTGTCCCCTAATGAAAAACTGTTTTTT.

The chain recombines TRBV15 with TRBJ1-2, with TRBD1 identical over 9 bases. The CDR3 contains 18 residues. Germline lookup yields CDR1 LNHNV and CDR2 YYDKDF (reference sequence). The trim removed 5 bases at V and 0 bases at J, leaving 13 bases unmatched. The DNA of the CDR3 is TGTGCCACCAGCGGGGGGACAGGGATAAACCACGCTAACTATGGCTACACCTTC. Its protein is CATSGGTGINHANYGYTF. The whole variable domain, filled in from reference TRBV15 and TRBJ1-2, reads DAMVIQNPRYQVTQFGKPVTLSCSQTLNHNVMYWYQQKSSQAPKLLFHYYDKDFNNEADTPDNFQSRRPNTSFCFLDIRSPGLGDTAMYLCATSGGTGINHANYGYTFGSGTRLTVV.

The rearrangement uses TRBV10-3 and TRBJ1-1, with a weak D call TRBD1 (5 bases). The V gene's germline CDR1 is ENHRY and CDR2 SYGVKD. The CDR3 is made up of 13 amino acids. V dropped 9 bases and J dropped 0 bases, with 11 bases sitting between them. CDR3 nucleotides: TGTGCCATGCAGGGCACTGTGAACACTGAAGCTTTCTTT. It yields the protein CAMQGTVNTEAFF.